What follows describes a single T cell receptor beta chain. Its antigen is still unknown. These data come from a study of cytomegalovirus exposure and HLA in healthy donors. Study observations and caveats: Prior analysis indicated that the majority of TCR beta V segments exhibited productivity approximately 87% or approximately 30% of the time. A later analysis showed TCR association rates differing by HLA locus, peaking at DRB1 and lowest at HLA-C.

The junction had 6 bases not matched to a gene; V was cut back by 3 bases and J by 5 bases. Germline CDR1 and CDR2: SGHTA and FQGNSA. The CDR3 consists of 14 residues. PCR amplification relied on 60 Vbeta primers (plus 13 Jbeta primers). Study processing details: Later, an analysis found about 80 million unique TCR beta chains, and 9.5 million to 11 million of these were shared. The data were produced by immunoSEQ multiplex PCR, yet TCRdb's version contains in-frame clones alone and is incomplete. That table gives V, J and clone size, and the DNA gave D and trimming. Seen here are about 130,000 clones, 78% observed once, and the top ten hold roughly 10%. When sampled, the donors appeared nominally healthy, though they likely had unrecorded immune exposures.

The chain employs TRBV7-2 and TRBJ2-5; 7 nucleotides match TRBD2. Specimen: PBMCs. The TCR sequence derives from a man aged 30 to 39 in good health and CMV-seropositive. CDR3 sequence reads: CASSFSPGGETQYF. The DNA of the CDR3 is TGTGCCAGCAGCTTTAGTCCGGGAGGTGAGACCCAGTACTTC.